A single sample is the source of the 17 T cell receptor beta chains below, sequenced in a study of T cells in Graves' hyperthyroidism and ophthalmopathy. The CDR3 regions of TCR beta were amplified from RNA transcripts. Researchers ran a first-round RT-PCR on the TCR CDR3 using the HTBI primer set. Using its own MiXCR run on the multiplex PCR reads, TCRdb lists one record per CDR3 protein. The sample includes 400,000 to 500,000 distinct CDR3 sequences, approximately 15% seen only once; the top ten take less than 20%. The sample consisted of blood. All receptors come from a woman under 30 with Graves' hyperthyroidism.

There are a few counts of this clonotype. The chain carries TRBV20-1 and TRBJ2-5, with D tentatively TRBD2 (5 bases). V lost 6 bases, J lost 1 base, and 12 bases lay in between. CDR1 DFQATT and CDR2 SNEGSKA come from the germline V gene (reference sequence). The CDR3 has 13 residues. CDR3 coding DNA: TGCAGTGCGGAGGACGGGCCCCAAGAGACCCAGTACTTC. This translates into CSAEDGPQETQYF.

This clonotype has ten or more counts. This chain uses TRBV2 with TRBJ1-5; D remains unclear. Germline CDR1 is SNHLY and CDR2 is FYNNEI. This CDR3 comprises 16 residues. Trimming left V 1 base short and J 3 bases short, with 13 bases between. The CDR3 is CASSEGTAVPNQPQHF. CDR3 bases: TGTGCCAGCAGTGAAGGAACAGCCGTTCCCAATCAGCCCCAGCATTTT. Based on the CDR3 plus reference TRBV2 and TRBJ1-5, the full variable domain is EPEVTQTPSHQVTQMGQEVILRCVPISNHLYFYWYRQILGQKVEFLVSFYNNEISEKSEIFDDQFSVERPDGSNFTLKIRSTKLEDSAMYFCASSEGTAVPNQPQHFGDGTRLSIL.

This clonotype was detected many times. This sequence joins TRBV7-9 and TRBJ1-1; D not certain. Germline V gene lookup returns CDR1 SEHNR and CDR2 FQNEAQ (reference sequence). V lost 0 bases and J 7 bases, leaving 6 bases between the germline ends. The CDR3 is 12 residues long. In DNA, the CDR3 is TGTGCCAGCAGCTTAGCGCTGGGTGAAGCTTTCTTT. This sequence encodes CASSLALGEAFF. The variable domain in full, completed from reference TRBV7-9 and TRBJ1-1, reads DTGVSQNPRHKITKRGQNVTFRCDPISEHNRLYWYRQTLGQGPEFLTYFQNEAQLEKSRLLSDRFSAERPKGSFSTLEIQRTEQGDSAMYLCASSLALGEAFFGQGTRLTVV.

This clonotype appeared many times. At one end the junction does not follow the germline gene, possibly because of a read error. The genes are TRBV6-2 or TRBV6-3 and TRBJ1-1; unclear D gene. CDR1 is MNHEY, CDR2 SVGEGT, per germline. The CDR3 extends over 14 amino acids. Written as DNA, the CDR3 is TGTGCCAGCAGTTACGGAATGGTCGACACGGAAGCTTTCTTT. It specifies CASSYGMVDTEAFF.

This clonotype was seen many times. The chain carries TRBV20-1 and TRBJ2-1, with 8 positions matching TRBD2. This CDR3 is built from 18 residues. The trim removed 5 bases at V and 0 bases at J, leaving 15 bases unmatched. Germline V CDR1 and CDR2: DFQATT, SNEGSKA (reference sequence). CDR3 sequence: CSAAELAGGPSSYNEQFF. In nucleotides, the CDR3 is TGCAGTGCTGCCGAGCTAGCGGGTGGCCCCAGCTCCTACAATGAGCAGTTCTTC.

In its sample, this clonotype was seen a few times. This chain joins TRBV19 and TRBJ2-3, with D possibly matching TRBD2 (6 bases). Deletions cut 5 bases from V and 9 bases from J, with 15 bases between. Germline V gene sequence: CDR1 LNHDA, CDR2 SQIVND (reference sequence). CDR3 length equals 13 residues. For the CDR3, the DNA is TGTGCCAGTAGTCCCGGGACTCCAGGCACGCAGTATTTT. Translating gives CASSPGTPGTQYF.

This clonotype was detected ten times or more. The chain combines TRBV18 with TRBJ2-7; 7 nucleotides line up with TRBD2. The trim removed 6 bases at V and 0 bases at J, leaving 11 bases unmatched. Germline assignment: CDR1 KGHSH and CDR2 LQKENI. The CDR3 extends over 16 amino acids. The CDR3 spells CASSPAGGMGSYEQYF. The CDR3 DNA is TGTGCCAGCTCGCCAGCCGGGGGGATGGGCTCCTACGAGCAGTACTTC.

The genes are TRBV7-2 and TRBJ2-3; 9 bases agree with TRBD2. The CDR3 totals 16 residues. CDR1 and CDR2 (germline): SGHTA, FQGNSA. Trimming at V came to 1 base and at J to 9 bases, leaving 11 bases not matched to a gene. The CDR3 DNA reads TGTGCCAGCAGCTTAGAGGGTAGTAGCGGGAGTACGACGCAGTATTTT. Protein product: CASSLEGSSGSTTQYF.

The chain recombines TRBV7-9 with TRBJ2-7; possibly TRBD1 for D (5 bases). This CDR3 comprises 14 residues. The germline V gene encodes CDR1 SEHNR and CDR2 FQNEAQ (reference sequence). V was pared by 5 bases and J by 2 bases, with 13 bases between. The CDR3 DNA follows: TGTGCCAGCAGCCCCGAAGGACAAACCTACGAGCAGTACTTC. Its translation is CASSPEGQTYEQYF. Variable domain in full (rest from reference TRBV7-9 and TRBJ2-7): DTGVSQNPRHKITKRGQNVTFRCDPISEHNRLYWYRQTLGQGPEFLTYFQNEAQLEKSRLLSDRFSAERPKGSFSTLEIQRTEQGDSAMYLCASSPEGQTYEQYFGPGTRLTVT.

This clonotype occurred many times. This chain connects TRBV6-2 or TRBV6-3 to TRBJ2-7; possible D gene TRBD2, 6 bases. CDR3 size: 14 residues. Trimming took 8 bases from V and 9 from J, leaving 23 bases between them. CDR1 MNHEY and CDR2 SVGEGT come from the germline V gene. The CDR3 bases are TGTGCCAGCGGACCTGCCGGGGGAGGAGGTTGGCAGTACTTC. Its translation is CASGPAGGGGWQYF.

V gene TRBV19 combines with J gene TRBJ1-5; D gene unclear. V lost 3 bases and J lost 0, with 9 bases in between. This CDR3 spans 15 amino acids. The germline gives CDR1 LNHDA, CDR2 SQIVND (reference sequence). CDR3 nucleotides: TGTGCCAGTAGTATCGTACAGTATAGCAATCAGCCCCAGCATTTT. Translation gives CASSIVQYSNQPQHF.

This clonotype occurred many times. The rearrangement links TRBV12-3 or TRBV12-4 to TRBJ1-1; no reliable D call. CDR3 length: 12 residues. The V end was cut by 8 bases, the J end by 1 base, with 8 bases between. The CDR3: CASYRGNTEAFF. The CDR3 DNA sequence: TGTGCCAGCTACCGGGGGAACACTGAAGCTTTCTTT.

This clonotype was counted ten times or more. This chain uses TRBV29-1 with TRBJ1-5; 12 nucleotides line up with TRBD1. The CDR3 extends over 13 amino acids. The germline gives CDR1 SQVTM, CDR2 ANQGSEA. V lost 4 bases and J lost 7; bases outside the gene matches: 2. DNA for the CDR3: TGCAGCGTTGCCGGGACAGGGGGCCAGCCCCAGCATTTT. Translated: CSVAGTGGQPQHF.

This clonotype was counted at least ten times. The chain uses TRBV27 and TRBJ2-3; 13 positions match TRBD2. CDR1 is MNHEY, CDR2 SMNVEV, per germline (reference sequence). This CDR3 spans 21 amino acids. V trimming: 0 bases; J trimming: 0 bases; junction bases outside the gene matches: 12. CDR3 in DNA: TGTGCCAGCAGTTTATCCCCTGGACTAGCGGGAGAGGGCCATAGCACAGATACGCAGTATTTT. It codes for CASSLSPGLAGEGHSTDTQYF.

This clonotype has just one count. The chain has TRBV29-1 and TRBJ2-2; 9 positions agree with TRBD2. J lost 6 bases, V lost 4 bases, and 9 bases had no gene match. CDR1 is SQVTM, CDR2 ANQGSEA, per germline. The CDR3 totals 15 residues. CDR3 in DNA: TGCAGCGTTGGGACTAGCGAGAATACAGCCGGGGAGCTGTTTTTT. Translated: CSVGTSENTAGELFF.

This clonotype was detected once. The chain links TRBV19 to TRBJ1-1; the D gene is possibly TRBD1 (5 bases). The CDR3 totals 16 residues. Germline V gene lookup returns CDR1 LNHDA and CDR2 SQIVND (reference sequence). Trimming removed 7 bases at V and 3 bases at J, with 21 bases between. The CDR3 region is CASITGTEYWDTEAFF. The CDR3, as DNA: TGTGCCAGTATCACCGGGACGGAGTACTGGGACACTGAAGCTTTCTTT. Combining the CDR3 with reference TRBV19 and TRBJ1-1 gives the whole variable domain DGGITQSPKYLFRKEGQNVTLSCEQNLNHDAMYWYRQDPGQGLRLIYYSQIVNDFQKGDIAEGYSVSREKKESFPLTVTSAQKNPTAFYLCASITGTEYWDTEAFFGQGTRLTVV.

This clonotype has just a few counts. An end of the junction differs from the germline gene, which may be a read error. The rearrangement joins TRBV19 to TRBJ2-5; either TRBD1 or TRBD2 may supply D (5 bases each). CDR1 and CDR2 (germline): LNHDA, SQIVND (reference sequence). The CDR3 spans 17 residues. Here the CDR3 reads CASSILGWGNRQEAQYF. CDR3 nucleotide sequence: TGTGCCAGTAGTATTTTGGGTTGGGGGAACCGCCAAGAGGCCCAGTACTTC.